Here is one T cell receptor beta chain with its context. The data stem from a study of cytomegalovirus exposure and HLA in healthy donors. PCR amplification relied on 60 Vbeta primers (plus 13 Jbeta primers). Sequenced by immunoSEQ multiplex PCR; TCRdb stores in-frame clones only, minus some. The table lists 95,000 to 150,000 clones, around four fifths of them singletons. The germline V gene has CDR1 SGHDT and CDR2 YYEEEE. Trimming removed 4 bases at V and 9 bases at J, with 25 bases between. This CDR3 has 16 amino acids. What was sequenced was PBMCs. The V and J genes are TRBV5-6 and TRBJ1-2, with D possibly matching TRBD1 (5 bases). This sequence was found in a man between 60 and 75 years old in good health and CMV-seropositive. The CDR3 loop reads CASSNQGEGMSRSYTF. The DNA of the CDR3 is TGTGCCAGCAGCAACCAAGGGGAAGGGATGAGTAGAAGCTACACCTTC.